A single sample gave rise to the 10 T cell receptor beta chains below, sequenced in a study of shared clonotypes between healthy human individuals. Using immunoSEQ multiplex PCR, the repertoire was profiled, and TCRdb retains in-frame clones only, with some absent. The sample lists about 330,000 clones, 80% to 90% occurring once. The sample consisted of memory CD8+ T cells sorted from blood. Described subset: CD45RO+ cells pooled with CCR7-negative TemRA cells. All receptors derive from a man between 18 and 29 years old in good health.

The V call is TRBV5-6, the J call TRBJ2-1; D unclear. The germline V gene encodes CDR1 SGHDT and CDR2 YYEEEE. The CDR3 totals 14 residues. Trimming pared 3 bases from V and 0 bases from J, leaving 7 bases between. CDR3 in amino acids: CASSWSSSYNEQFF. CDR3 nucleotide sequence: TGTGCCAGCAGCTGGAGTAGCTCCTACAATGAGCAGTTCTTC.

The CDR3 bases are TGTGCCAGCAGCTTATCGGGACTAGTTTCGGCATACAATGAGCAGTTCTTC. Protein sequence: CASSLSGLVSAYNEQFF. The chain recombines TRBV7-2 with TRBJ2-1; 8 positions agree with TRBD2. This CDR3 has 17 amino acids. V shed 2 bases, J shed 4 bases, and the junction held 10 bases outside the gene matches. CDR1 is SGHTA, CDR2 FQGNSA, per germline.

The chain is built from TRBV11-2 and TRBJ2-5; D is unresolved. CDR1 is SGHAT and CDR2 is FQNNGV in the germline V gene. This CDR3 has 15 amino acids. Trimming pared 3 bases from V and 3 bases from J, leaving 14 bases between. CDR3 sequence: CASSFRHYTKETQYF. The CDR3 DNA sequence: TGTGCCAGCAGCTTCAGACACTATACTAAAGAGACCCAGTACTTC.

The chain combines TRBV19 with TRBJ2-7; the D is unclear. This CDR3 has 13 amino acids. Germline V CDR1 and CDR2: LNHDA, SQIVND (reference sequence). V lost 5 bases and J 0 bases, leaving 8 bases between the germline ends. DNA for the CDR3: TGTGCCAGTAGTTTAGGCGGCTCCTACGAGCAGTACTTC. It translates to CASSLGGSYEQYF.

Details on this clone: The sample contains more than one DNA sequence encoding this CDR3. The rearrangement links TRBV28 to TRBJ2-5; D is perhaps TRBD2 (7 bases). CDR3 length equals 13 residues. Trimming removed 3 bases from V and 5 bases from J, with 10 bases in between. Germline CDR1 is MDHEN and CDR2 is SYDVKM. The CDR3: CASSFSGGETQYF. CDR3 coding DNA: TGTGCCAGCAGTTTTTCGGGGGGCGAGACCCAGTACTTC.

The chain has TRBV4-1 and TRBJ2-7, with D perhaps TRBD2 (5 bases). Trimming removed 0 bases at V and 5 bases at J, with 17 bases between. Per germline, CDR1 MGHRA and CDR2 YSYEKL. The CDR3 sequence is 16 residues long. The CDR3 loop is CASSQDGERGWNEQYF. CDR3 DNA sequence: TGCGCCAGCAGCCAAGATGGGGAACGGGGATGGAACGAGCAGTACTTC.

The chain combines TRBV4-1 with TRBJ1-2; 9 positions agree with TRBD1. V trimming: 0 bases; J trimming: 0 bases; junction bases outside the gene matches: 11. The germline CDR1 and CDR2 sequences are MGHRA and YSYEKL. The CDR3 spans 19 residues. As DNA, the CDR3 is TGCGCCAGCAGCCAAGAAGTCCCGACAGGGGGTATAGCTAACTATGGCTACACCTTC. Amino acids: CASSQEVPTGGIANYGYTF.

This sequence joins TRBV7-9 and TRBJ1-3, with D uncertain. Germline assignment: CDR1 SEHNR and CDR2 FQNEAQ (reference sequence). V lost 5 bases and J lost 4, with 3 bases in between. The length of the CDR3 is 11 residues. This CDR3 is CASSVGNTIYF. The CDR3 DNA reads as TGTGCCAGCAGCGTGGGAAACACCATATATTTT.

This chain uses TRBV9 with TRBJ1-6; D call uncertain. V lost 3 bases and J lost 16, with 8 bases in between. The CDR3 spans 10 residues. Germline assignment: CDR1 SGDLS and CDR2 YYNGEE. The CDR3 nucleotides read TGTGCCAGCAGCGGGACCGTTCTCCACTTT. Amino acid sequence: CASSGTVLHF.

The V gene is TRBV28, the J gene TRBJ1-2; D perhaps matches TRBD1 (6 bases). In germline, CDR1 is MDHEN, CDR2 SYDVKM. This CDR3 is built from 18 residues. V shed 3 bases and J shed 2 bases, with 22 bases lying between them. CDR3 loop: CASSLSGARLLWNYGYTF. CDR3 nucleotide sequence: TGTGCCAGCAGTTTGTCAGGGGCGCGACTTCTTTGGAACTATGGCTACACCTTC.